Sequencing of this T cell receptor beta chain was carried out in a study of metastatic and nonmetastatic thyroid tumors. There are many counts of this clone. TCRdb ran MiXCR on the PCR reads. The table includes about 15,000 clones, about 20% detected once. The CDR3 runs 14 residues. The V segment lost 3 bases and the J segment 4 bases; nucleotides outside the gene matches: 6. Germline CDR1 reads GTSNPN; CDR2 reads SVGIG (reference sequence). Every patient was untreated before thyroid surgery. The specimen sequenced was blood. The receptor comes from a female donor with papillary thyroid cancer or a benign thyroid nodule (not recorded which). Some clones in this sample may be carry-over from other donors' samples. The rearrangement uses TRBV30 and TRBJ2-1; 7 bases align to TRBD2. The CDR3 spells CAWRVRGRYNEQFF. In DNA form, the CDR3 reads TGTGCCTGGAGGGTCCGCGGGAGATACAATGAGCAGTTCTTC. Drawing the rest from reference TRBV30 and TRBJ2-1, the complete variable domain is SQTIHQWPATLVQPVGSPLSLECTVEGTSNPNLYWYRQAAGRGLQLLFYSVGIGQISSEVPQNLSASRPQDRQFILSSKKLLLSDSGFYLCAWRVRGRYNEQFFGPGTRLTVL.